Below, one TCR beta chain is given with its context. The antigen remains unidentified. Sequence at one end of the junction differs from germline and may be a read error. From 5'RACE with constant-segment primers came TCR alpha and TCR beta cDNA libraries that carried sample barcodes and UMIs. One entry per CDR3 protein, called by TCRdb with MiXCR from the 5' RACE reads. In the table there are 270,000 or so distinct CDR3 sequences, about 20% of which are singletons. This specimen belongs to a study of T-cell memory formation after mild COVID-19. Study-wide background: TCR clusters showed largely donor specificity.

Findings and caveats of the study: While clones contracting from day 15 to 85 were balanced between CD4 and CD8, later expanders leaned CD4+. Contracting CD8+ clones were enriched in EMRA, CD4+ mainly in CM and EM.

Germline V lookup: CDR1 SNHLY, CDR2 FYNNEI. The CDR3 length is 13 residues. Source material: PBMCs or a T cell subset sorted from them (not recorded which). The sequence was obtained from a young man who had mild COVID-19 (a few samples of this study predate the infection). Cell type and time point are not known. The J gene is TRBJ2-1, the V gene TRBV2; 13 bases are a match to TRBD2. The CDR3 region has the DNA TGTGCCAGCAGTACTAGCGGGGGGGTTGCGGGGGTCTTC. It specifies CASSTSGGVAGVF. Filled out from reference TRBV2 and TRBJ2-1, the complete variable domain reads EPEVTQTPSHQVTQMGQEVILRCVPISNHLYFYWYRQILGQKVEFLVSFYNNEISEKSEIFDDQFSVERPDGSNFTLKIRSTKLEDSAMYFCASSTSGGVAGVFGPGTRLTVL.